This T cell receptor beta chain was sequenced for a study of blood T cell repertoires in COVID-19. Trimming cost V 7 bases and J 1 base; bases outside gene matches: 7. The CDR3 runs 15 residues. Germline loops: CDR1 MNHEY, CDR2 SVGAGI. The repertoire was sequenced with immunoSEQ multiplex PCR; TCRdb's copy has only in-frame clones and lacks some. The sample gives more than 95,000 clones, around 63% of which show up once; approximately 2% is in the top ten. This receptor was identified in a woman between 65 and 79 years old with acute or convalescent COVID-19. The chain is built from TRBV6-5 and TRBJ2-3, with 8 bases that match TRBD2. The sample comprised peripheral blood. The CDR3 protein is CASIRAGGGTDTQYF. The DNA of the CDR3 is TGTGCCAGCATTCGGGCGGGGGGCGGCACAGATACGCAGTATTTT.